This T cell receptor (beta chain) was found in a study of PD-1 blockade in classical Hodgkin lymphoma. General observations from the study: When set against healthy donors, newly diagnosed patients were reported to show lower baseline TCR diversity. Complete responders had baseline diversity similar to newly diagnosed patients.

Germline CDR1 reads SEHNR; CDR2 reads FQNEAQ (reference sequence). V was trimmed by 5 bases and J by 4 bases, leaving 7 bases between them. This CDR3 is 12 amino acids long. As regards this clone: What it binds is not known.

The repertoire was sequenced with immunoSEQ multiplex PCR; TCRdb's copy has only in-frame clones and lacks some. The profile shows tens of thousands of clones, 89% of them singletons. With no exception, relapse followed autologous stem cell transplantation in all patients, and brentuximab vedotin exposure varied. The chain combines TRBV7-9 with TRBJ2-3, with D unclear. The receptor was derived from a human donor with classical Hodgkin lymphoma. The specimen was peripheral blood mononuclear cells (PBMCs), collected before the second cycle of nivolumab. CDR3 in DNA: TGTGCCAGCAGCCCCCGGTCAGATACGCAGTATTTT. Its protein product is CASSPRSDTQYF.